The source of this T cell receptor beta chain is a study of T cells in narcolepsy. V lost 5 bases to trimming and J lost 5 bases, with 5 bases between them. This CDR3 region has 11 residues. Per the germline V gene, CDR1 is SGHAT and CDR2 is FQNNGV. Method: immunoSEQ multiplex PCR; TCRdb's copy keeps in-frame clones and lacks some. Of over 9,000 clones in the sample, around 94% were seen once. J is TRBJ2-3 and V is TRBV11-2; D not resolved. Specimen: CD45RA- memory CD4+ T cells from PBMCs. The sequence was collected from a human donor with narcolepsy. This CDR3 reads CASSERDTQYF. CDR3 coding DNA: TGTGCCAGCAGCGAGCGAGATACGCAGTATTTT.